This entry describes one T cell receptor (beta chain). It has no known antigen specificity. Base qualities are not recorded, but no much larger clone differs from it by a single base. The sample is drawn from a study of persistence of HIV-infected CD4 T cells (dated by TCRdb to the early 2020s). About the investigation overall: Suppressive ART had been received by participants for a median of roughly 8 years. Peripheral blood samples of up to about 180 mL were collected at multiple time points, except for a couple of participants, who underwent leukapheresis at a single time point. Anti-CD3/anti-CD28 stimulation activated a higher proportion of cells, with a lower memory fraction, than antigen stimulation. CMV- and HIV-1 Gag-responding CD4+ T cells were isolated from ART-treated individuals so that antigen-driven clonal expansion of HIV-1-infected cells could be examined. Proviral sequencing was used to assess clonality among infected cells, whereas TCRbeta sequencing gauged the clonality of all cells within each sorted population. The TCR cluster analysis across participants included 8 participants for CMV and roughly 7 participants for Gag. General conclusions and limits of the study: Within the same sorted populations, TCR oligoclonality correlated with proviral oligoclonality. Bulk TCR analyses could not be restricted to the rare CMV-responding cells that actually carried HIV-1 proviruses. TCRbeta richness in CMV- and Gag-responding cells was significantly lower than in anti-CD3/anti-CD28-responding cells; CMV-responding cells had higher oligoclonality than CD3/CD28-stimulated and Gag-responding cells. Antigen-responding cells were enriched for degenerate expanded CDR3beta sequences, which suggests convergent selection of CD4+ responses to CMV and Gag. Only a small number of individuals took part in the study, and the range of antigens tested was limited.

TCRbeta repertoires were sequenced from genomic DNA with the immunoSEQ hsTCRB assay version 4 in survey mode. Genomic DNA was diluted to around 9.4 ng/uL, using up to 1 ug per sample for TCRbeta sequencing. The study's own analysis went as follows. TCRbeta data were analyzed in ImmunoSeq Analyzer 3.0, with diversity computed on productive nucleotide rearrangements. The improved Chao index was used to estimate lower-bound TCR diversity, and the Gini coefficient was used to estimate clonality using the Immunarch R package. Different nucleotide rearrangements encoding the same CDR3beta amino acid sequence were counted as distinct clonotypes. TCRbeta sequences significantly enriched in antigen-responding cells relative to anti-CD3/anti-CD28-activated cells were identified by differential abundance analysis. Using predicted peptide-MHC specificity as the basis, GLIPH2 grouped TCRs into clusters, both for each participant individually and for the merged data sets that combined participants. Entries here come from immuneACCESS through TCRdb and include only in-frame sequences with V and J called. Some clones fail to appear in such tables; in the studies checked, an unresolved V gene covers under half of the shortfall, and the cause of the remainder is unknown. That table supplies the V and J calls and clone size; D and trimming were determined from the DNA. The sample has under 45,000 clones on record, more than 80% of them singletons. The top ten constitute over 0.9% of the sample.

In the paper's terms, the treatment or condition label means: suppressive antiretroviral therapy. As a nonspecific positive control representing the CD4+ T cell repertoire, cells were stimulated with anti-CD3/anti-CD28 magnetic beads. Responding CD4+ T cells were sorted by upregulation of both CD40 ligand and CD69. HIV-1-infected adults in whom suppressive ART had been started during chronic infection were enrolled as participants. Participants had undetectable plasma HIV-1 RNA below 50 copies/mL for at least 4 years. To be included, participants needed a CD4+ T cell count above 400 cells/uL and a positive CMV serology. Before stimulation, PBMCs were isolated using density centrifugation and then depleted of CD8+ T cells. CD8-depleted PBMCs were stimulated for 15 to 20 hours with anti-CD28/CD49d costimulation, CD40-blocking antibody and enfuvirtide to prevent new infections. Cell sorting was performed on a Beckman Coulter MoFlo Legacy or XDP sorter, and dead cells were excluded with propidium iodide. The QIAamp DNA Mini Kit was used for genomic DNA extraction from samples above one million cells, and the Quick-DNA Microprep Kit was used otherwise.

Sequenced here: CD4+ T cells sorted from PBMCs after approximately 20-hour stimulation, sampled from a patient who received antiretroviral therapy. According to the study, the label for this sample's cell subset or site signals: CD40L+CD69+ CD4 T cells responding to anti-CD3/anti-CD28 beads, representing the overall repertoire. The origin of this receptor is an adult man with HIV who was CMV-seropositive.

The DNA sequence follows: TGTGCCAGCAGCCGACGTGCGGGGGCCAACAACAATGAGCAGTTCTTC. The encoded protein is CASSRRAGANNNEQFF. The chain is encoded by TRBV4-2 joined to TRBJ2-1; perhaps TRBD2 is the D gene, with 7 bases matching. Sequences LGHNA (CDR1) and YNFKEQ (CDR2) are obtained from the germline V gene. The CDR3 contains 16 residues, cysteine and phenylalanine counted. Only the CDR3 part of the read is kept: 48 bases, read in frame from the first base. V and J lose 4 bases and 5 bases, and a span of 18 bases separates them.